The 4 T cell receptor beta chains listed next were all sequenced from one sample in a study of blood T cell repertoires in COVID-19. The method was immunoSEQ multiplex PCR; TCRdb's version includes in-frame clones alone and lacks a portion of them. The data hold 120,000 to 150,000 clones, with about 83% observed a single time. Sequenced sample: peripheral blood. Every receptor here comes from a man aged 45-65 years with acute or convalescent COVID-19.

This rearrangement joins TRBV2 to TRBJ2-3; TRBD2 aligns across 10 bases. This CDR3 contains 13 residues. From germline, CDR1 is SNHLY and CDR2 FYNNEI. Trimming cost V 8 bases and J 1 base; bases outside gene matches: 0. The CDR3 DNA follows: TGTGCCAGCCTAGCGGGGGGCACAGATACGCAGTATTTT. Translated, it gives CASLAGGTDTQYF.

The chain joins TRBV3-1 (or the pseudogene TRBV3-2) to TRBJ2-3, with unresolved D. The length of the CDR3 is 14 residues. Germline CDR1 reads LGHDT; CDR2 reads YNNKEL (reference sequence). V lost 2 bases to trimming and J lost 9 bases, with 15 bases between them. CDR3 region: CASSQNLAVHTQYF. The CDR3 DNA follows: TGTGCCAGCAGCCAAAATTTGGCTGTCCACACGCAGTATTTT.

The genes are TRBV28 and TRBJ1-5; D perhaps matches TRBD1 (5 bases). Per germline, CDR1 MDHEN and CDR2 SYDVKM. The length of the CDR3 is 14 residues. The V end lost 10 bases, the J end lost 3 bases, and 16 bases lay between the germline ends. The CDR3 here is CATSIGQINQPQHF. CDR3 DNA sequence: TGTGCCACTTCAATCGGACAAATCAATCAGCCCCAGCATTTT.

The J gene is TRBJ2-7, the V gene TRBV15, with 9 bases fitting TRBD1. Germline CDR1 reads LNHNV; CDR2 reads YYDKDF (reference sequence). V gave up 1 base and J gave up 3 bases; unmatched junction bases: 1. This CDR3 region has 14 residues. The CDR3 region has the DNA TGTGCCACCAGCAGAGGACAGGGGGACTACGAGCAGTACTTC. Translating it yields CATSRGQGDYEQYF.